This T cell receptor beta chain was sequenced in a study of cytomegalovirus exposure and HLA in healthy donors. CDR1 and CDR2 from the germline V gene are MNHEY and SMNVEV (reference sequence). V was pared by 9 bases and J by 4 bases, with 16 bases between. The CDR3 consists of 13 residues. Primers included in the PCR were 60 Vbeta and 13 Jbeta primers. Here immunoSEQ multiplex PCR was the method, and the copy in TCRdb shows in-frame clones only, minus some. The data show more than 100,000 clones, over 80% seen once. Specimen: PBMCs. The sequence derives from a man younger than 40 in good health and CMV-seronegative. This chain joins TRBV27 and TRBJ2-7; weak D call: TRBD2 (6 bases). The CDR3 DNA follows: TGTGCCAGTCGGGGACTGGACATGTACGAGCAGTACTTC. Amino acids: CASRGLDMYEQYF.